Reported below is one T cell receptor beta chain. Its matching antigen is unknown. The sample is drawn from a study of T cell responses to AZD1222 COVID-19 vaccine. Study-level results: Dominant CD4 TCR responses targeted spike regions 160-218 and 743-854. Spike-specific TCR breadth and depth rose after two AZD1222 doses. Close to half of spike-specific TCRs reportedly recognize unmutated variant regions. Clonal diversity was possibly underestimated, and white British individuals and females predominated among donors.

The assay was immunoSEQ multiplex PCR, and TCRdb's table has in-frame clones only and misses some. The sample includes 83,000 or so clones, approximately 90% of them seen just once. The CDR3 runs 17 residues. V shed 4 bases and J 0 bases; nucleotides not matched to a gene: 5. Germline V gene sequence: CDR1 LNHNV, CDR2 YYDKDF (reference sequence). The V call is TRBV15, the J call TRBJ2-6; 8 bases fit TRBD1. The specimen comprised peripheral blood, sampled on day 0 of MenACWY control vaccination. This TCR was recovered from an adult in good health. In nucleotides, the CDR3 is TGTGCCACCAGCATTGGGGACAGGTCCTCTGGGGCCAACGTCCTGACTTTC. The encoded protein is CATSIGDRSSGANVLTF.